Below, 19 T cell receptor beta chains from the same sample are listed, as sequenced in a study of post-analysis software for immune sequencing data. Study observations and caveats: Patients used several TRBV segments, including TRBV5-6, TRBV5-1 and TRBV20-1, more often than controls.

The library was made from cDNA and included unique molecular identifiers. Using its own MiXCR run on the PCR reads, TCRdb lists one record per CDR3 protein. The sample shows 400,000 to 500,000 distinct CDR3 sequences, over 30% of them seen only once. The antigens these receptors bind are not known. What was sequenced was blood. These receptors all come from a girl aged 2-10 years with multiple sclerosis.

This clonotype has only a few counts. The chain uses TRBV5-1 and TRBJ1-1; D is possibly TRBD1 (5 bases). Germline loops: CDR1 SGHRS, CDR2 YFSETQ. The CDR3 has 15 residues. V was pared by 3 bases and J by 1 base, with 13 bases between. CDR3 sequence (DNA): TGCGCCAGCAGCTGGGGGGTACAGCGGAACACTGAAGCTTTCTTT. Translation gives CASSWGVQRNTEAFF.

This clonotype was detected a few times. The V and J genes are TRBV5-4 and TRBJ2-5; possible D gene TRBD2, 6 bases. There are 14 residues in the CDR3. The V end was cut by 4 bases, the J end by 1 base, with 11 bases between. Germline V CDR1 and CDR2: SGHNT, YYREEE (reference sequence). The CDR3 is CASSPGLIQETQYF. CDR3 coding DNA: TGTGCCAGCAGCCCGGGACTTATCCAAGAGACCCAGTACTTC. Supplemented by reference TRBV5-4 and TRBJ2-5, the full variable domain reads ETGVTQSPTHLIKTRGQQVTLRCSSQSGHNTVSWYQQALGQGPQFIFQYYREEENGRGNFPPRFSGLQFPNYSSELNVNALELDDSALYLCASSPGLIQETQYFGPGTRLLVL.

The gene calls are TRBV20-1 and TRBJ2-1, with a possible D match to TRBD1 (6 bases). With 6 bases removed from V and 3 bases from J, the gap between germline ends came to 15 bases. CDR1 is DFQATT and CDR2 is SNEGSKA in the germline V gene (reference sequence). The CDR3 has 14 amino acids. The CDR3 is CSALGGPGYNEQFF. CDR3 nucleotides: TGCAGTGCGCTAGGGGGTCCGGGCTACAATGAGCAGTTCTTC.

This rearrangement joins TRBV20-1 to TRBJ1-5, with 10 bases lining up with TRBD1. V lost 2 bases to trimming and J lost 6 bases; unmatched junction nucleotides: 7. CDR1 and CDR2 (germline): DFQATT, SNEGSKA (reference sequence). The CDR3 spans 15 residues. The CDR3 loop is CSARPTGGVPQPQHF. For the CDR3, the DNA is TGCAGTGCTAGACCGACAGGGGGCGTTCCTCAGCCCCAGCATTTT.

The gene calls are TRBV29-1 and TRBJ2-7; the D is unclear. In germline, CDR1 is SQVTM, CDR2 ANQGSEA. Trimming left V 4 bases short and J 3 bases short, with 16 bases between. This CDR3 has 14 residues. The CDR3 is CSVGVSRFSYEQYF. The DNA for the CDR3 is TGCAGCGTTGGGGTCTCTAGATTTAGCTACGAGCAGTACTTC.

This chain uses TRBV3-1 with TRBJ2-1; TRBD2 matches 9 bases. The CDR3 runs 12 residues. Germline values: CDR1 LGHDT, CDR2 YNNKEL (reference sequence). V shed 2 bases and J 14 bases; nucleotides not matched to a gene: 4. DNA for the CDR3: TGTGCCAGCAGCCAATATAGCGGGAGAAAGTTCTTC. Its protein is CASSQYSGRKFF.

This clonotype was seen more than once but under ten times. V is TRBV29-1 and J is TRBJ2-7; either TRBD1 or TRBD2 may fit D (5 bases each). Germline CDR1 SQVTM, CDR2 ANQGSEA. This CDR3 contains 14 residues. V lost 6 bases and J 2 bases, leaving 17 bases between the germline ends. CDR3 nucleotide sequence: TGCAGCGTGAGTTCCGGGACGGCTACCTACGAGCAGTACTTC. Its translation: CSVSSGTATYEQYF.

In this sample, this clonotype turned up a few times. This sequence joins TRBV20-1 and TRBJ2-3, with D possibly matching TRBD1 (6 bases). CDR1 and CDR2 from the germline V gene are DFQATT and SNEGSKA (reference sequence). This CDR3 is built from 15 residues. The V and J ends lost 3 bases and 2 bases respectively, with 15 bases between them. The CDR3 region is CSASGAGVYTDTQYF. CDR3 bases: TGCAGTGCTAGTGGGGCAGGGGTGTACACAGATACGCAGTATTTT.

V gene TRBV6-6 combines with J gene TRBJ2-5, with D perhaps matching TRBD1 (6 bases). The J call may be faulty, since TRBJ2-4 better matches the DNA end. Looked up from germline, CDR1 is MNHNY and CDR2 is SVGAGI (reference sequence). This CDR3 comprises 17 residues. The chain's CDR3 is CASKKAGTTFGKNIQYF. The CDR3, as DNA: TGTGCCAGCAAGAAGGCCGGGACAACCTTTGGCAAAAACATTCAGTACTTC.

This clonotype came up a few times. The V call is TRBV28, the J call TRBJ2-7; the D is unclear. Per germline, CDR1 MDHEN and CDR2 SYDVKM. The CDR3 runs 12 residues. V lost 6 bases and J lost 5, with 11 bases in between. The CDR3 region is CASSLNLDEQYF. For the CDR3, the DNA is TGTGCCAGCAGCCTAAATCTAGACGAGCAGTACTTC.

This sequence joins TRBV10-1 and TRBJ2-1; D call uncertain. CDR1 and CDR2 (germline): WNHNN, SYGVQD (reference sequence). V shed 0 bases and J shed 5 bases, with 14 bases lying between them. The CDR3 has 16 amino acids. CDR3 protein: CASSESQDRSDNEQFF. CDR3 in DNA: TGCGCCAGCAGTGAGTCCCAGGACCGCTCGGACAATGAGCAGTTCTTC.

This clonotype was counted between two and nine times. The chain carries TRBV12-3 or TRBV12-4 and TRBJ1-4, with TRBD1 matching 7 bases. The CDR3 is 15 residues long. V lost 2 bases and J lost 5; bases outside the gene matches: 5. The CDR3 loop reads CASSLLGQPNEKLFF. The DNA of the CDR3 is TGTGCCAGCAGTTTATTGGGACAGCCGAATGAAAAACTGTTTTTT.

The rearrangement joins TRBV5-1 to TRBJ2-1; D is possibly TRBD2 (6 bases). V was pared by 4 bases and J by 12 bases, with 17 bases between. This CDR3 is built from 13 residues. CDR1 is SGHRS, CDR2 YFSETQ, per germline. CDR3 nucleotide sequence: TGCGCCAGCAGCCGGCGGGCGCGGGGCGTGCAGTTCTTC. Translated: CASSRRARGVQFF.

This clonotype occurred a few times. The rearrangement links TRBV12-3 or TRBV12-4 to TRBJ1-2; D uncertain. The CDR3 covers 13 residues. V was cut by 4 bases and J by 4 bases, with 10 bases left in between. DNA of the CDR3: TGTGCCAGCAGTTCACTAAAGCTCTATGGCTACACCTTC. It yields the protein CASSSLKLYGYTF.

The chain is built from TRBV5-5 and TRBJ2-1, with 8 positions matching TRBD1. The trim removed 4 bases at V and 3 bases at J, leaving 6 bases unmatched. Per the germline V gene, CDR1 is SGHKS and CDR2 is YYEKEE (reference sequence). CDR3 length: 15 amino acids. The CDR3 bases are TGTGCCAGCAGCCTGGCGGGACAGGACTACAATGAGCAGTTCTTC. Its translation: CASSLAGQDYNEQFF.

The chain couples TRBV11-2 to TRBJ2-5, with 7 bases aligning to TRBD1. This CDR3 is 13 amino acids long. Unmatched junction bases numbered 1, after V lost 3 bases and J lost 3 bases. The V gene's germline CDR1 is SGHAT and CDR2 FQNNGV. The CDR3 DNA reads TGTGCCAGCAGCTTCGGGACAGAAGAGACCCAGTACTTC. This encodes CASSFGTEETQYF.

The chain is built from TRBV28 and TRBJ2-7; TRBD1 agrees at 9 bases. With the DNA end fitting TRBJ2-5 better, the J assignment may be wrong. CDR1 is MDHEN and CDR2 is SYDVKM in the germline V gene. This CDR3 is 16 amino acids long. DNA for the CDR3: TGTGCCAGCAGTTCGGCGGACAGGGGATGGATCGGGACCCAGTACTTC. Translation: CASSSADRGWIGTQYF.

This rearrangement joins TRBV7-2 to TRBJ2-1; 9 positions match TRBD2. With 0 bases clipped from V and 8 bases from J, the junction kept 5 bases outside the gene matches. Germline V lookup: CDR1 SGHTA, CDR2 FQGNSA. This CDR3 is 15 amino acids long. The CDR3 reads CASSLAGLAGDEQFF. The CDR3 DNA reads TGTGCCAGCAGCTTAGCGGGACTAGCTGGGGATGAGCAGTTCTTC.

The chain has TRBV7-8 and TRBJ2-1, with D perhaps TRBD2 (6 bases). The germline gives CDR1 SGHVS, CDR2 FQNEAQ. The V end lost 5 bases, the J end lost 0 bases, and 11 bases lay between the germline ends. The CDR3 length is 15 residues. The chain's CDR3 is CASSRLGSSYNEQFF. The CDR3 bases are TGTGCCAGCAGCAGACTAGGCAGCTCCTACAATGAGCAGTTCTTC. Supplemented by reference TRBV7-8 and TRBJ2-1, the full variable domain reads GAGVSQSPRYKVAKRGQDVALRCDPISGHVSLFWYQQALGQGPEFLTYFQNEAQLDKSGLPSDRFFAERPEGSVSTLKIQRTQQEDSAVYLCASSRLGSSYNEQFFGPGTRLTVL.